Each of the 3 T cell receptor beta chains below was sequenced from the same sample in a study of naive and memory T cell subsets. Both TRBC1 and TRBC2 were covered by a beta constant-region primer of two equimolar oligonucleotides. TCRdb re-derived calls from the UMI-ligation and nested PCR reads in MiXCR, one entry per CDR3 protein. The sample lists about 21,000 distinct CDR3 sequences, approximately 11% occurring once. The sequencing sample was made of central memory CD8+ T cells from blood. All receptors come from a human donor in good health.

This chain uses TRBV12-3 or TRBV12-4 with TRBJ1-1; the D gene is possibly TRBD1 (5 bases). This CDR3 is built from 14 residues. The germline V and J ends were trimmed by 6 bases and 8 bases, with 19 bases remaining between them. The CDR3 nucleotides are TGTGCCAGCAGCCCTCGCCCAGGGACCATAGAAGCTTTCTTT. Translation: CASSPRPGTIEAFF.

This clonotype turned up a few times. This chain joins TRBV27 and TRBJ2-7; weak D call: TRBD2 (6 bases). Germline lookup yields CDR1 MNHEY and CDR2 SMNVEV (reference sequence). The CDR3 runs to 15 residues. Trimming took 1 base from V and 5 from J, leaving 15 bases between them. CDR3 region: CASSLLVGGVDEQYF. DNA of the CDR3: TGTGCCAGCAGTTTATTAGTGGGAGGAGTTGACGAGCAGTACTTC.

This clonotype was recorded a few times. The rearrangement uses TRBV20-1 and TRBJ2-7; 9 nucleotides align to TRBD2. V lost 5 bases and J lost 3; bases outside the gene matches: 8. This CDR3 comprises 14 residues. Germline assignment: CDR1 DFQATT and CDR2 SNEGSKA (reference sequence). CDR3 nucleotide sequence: TGCAGTGCTGCCCCTAGCGGGACCGTCTACGAGCAGTACTTC. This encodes CSAAPSGTVYEQYF.